This T cell receptor (beta chain) stems from a study of spatial heterogeneity in lung cancer. Across the whole study: Taken at a median of around 22 months after resection, follow-up PBMC samples underwent sequencing when available.

As for time point: blood at routine non-recurrence follow-up after resection. Unsorted tumor, nontumor lung tissue or cryopreserved PBMC supplied the whole RNA. Germline CDR1 reads SQVTM; CDR2 reads ANQGSEA. The CDR3 runs 16 residues. Losses at the gene ends were 4 bases for V and 10 bases for J; bases not matched to a gene: 19. TCRdb re-called the 5' RACE reads with MiXCR, one entry per CDR3 protein. The table lists 95,000 to 130,000 distinct CDR3 sequences, 10% to 15% of them singletons, with 16% in the top ten. In this sample, this clonotype turned up many times. This sequence was found in a male donor with early-stage non-small cell lung cancer. The chain links TRBV29-1 to TRBJ2-1; TRBD1 matches 7 bases. The sequencing used PBMCs, collected at follow-up. In DNA, the CDR3 is TGCAGCGTTGGAGTTAGGGGGCGCTTCCCTGGGGAGGAGCAGTTCTTC. As protein: CSVGVRGRFPGEEQFF.